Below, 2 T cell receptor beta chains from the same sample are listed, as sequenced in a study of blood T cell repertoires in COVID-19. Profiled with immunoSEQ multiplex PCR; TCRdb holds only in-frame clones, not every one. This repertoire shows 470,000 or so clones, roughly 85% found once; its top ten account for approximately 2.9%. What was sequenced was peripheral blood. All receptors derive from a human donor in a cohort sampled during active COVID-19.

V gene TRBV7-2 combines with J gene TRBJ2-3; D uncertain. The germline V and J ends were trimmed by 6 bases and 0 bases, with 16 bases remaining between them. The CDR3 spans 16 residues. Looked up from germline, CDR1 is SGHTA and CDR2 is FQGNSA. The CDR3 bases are TGTGCCAGCAGTTTAAAAGGCCCGGGTAGCACAGATACGCAGTATTTT. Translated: CASSLKGPGSTDTQYF.

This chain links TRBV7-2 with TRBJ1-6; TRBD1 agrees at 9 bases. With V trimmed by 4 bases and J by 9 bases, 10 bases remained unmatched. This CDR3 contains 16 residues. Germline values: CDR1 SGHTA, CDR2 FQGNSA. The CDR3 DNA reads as TGTGCCAGCAGCTACCGAACCGGGACAGGGACTTCACCCCTCCACTTT. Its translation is CASSYRTGTGTSPLHF.